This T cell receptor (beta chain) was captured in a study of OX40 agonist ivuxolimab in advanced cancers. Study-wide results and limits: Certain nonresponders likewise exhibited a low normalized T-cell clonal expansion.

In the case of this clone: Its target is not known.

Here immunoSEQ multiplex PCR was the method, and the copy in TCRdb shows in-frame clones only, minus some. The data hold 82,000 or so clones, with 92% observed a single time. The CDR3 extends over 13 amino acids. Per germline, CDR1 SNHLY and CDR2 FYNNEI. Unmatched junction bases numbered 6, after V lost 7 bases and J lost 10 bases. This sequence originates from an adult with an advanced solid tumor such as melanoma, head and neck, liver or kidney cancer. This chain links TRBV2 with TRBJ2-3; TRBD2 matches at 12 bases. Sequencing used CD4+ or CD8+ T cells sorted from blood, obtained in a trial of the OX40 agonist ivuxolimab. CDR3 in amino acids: CASISSGRASQYF. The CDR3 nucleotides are TGTGCCAGCATCTCTAGCGGGAGGGCCTCGCAGTATTTT. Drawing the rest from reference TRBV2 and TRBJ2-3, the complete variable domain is EPEVTQTPSHQVTQMGQEVILRCVPISNHLYFYWYRQILGQKVEFLVSFYNNEISEKSEIFDDQFSVERPDGSNFTLKIRSTKLEDSAMYFCASISSGRASQYFGPGTRLTVL.